The clone carrying this T cell receptor beta chain showed up just a few times. What it recognizes is unknown. This entry belongs to a study of T-cell memory formation after mild COVID-19. There are 16 residues in the CDR3. CDR1 and CDR2 (germline): SGHRS, YFSETQ. V dropped 3 bases and J dropped 1 base, with 16 bases sitting between them. Sample barcodes and UMIs were carried by the TCR alpha and TCR beta cDNA libraries that 5'RACE generated with constant-segment primers. In TCRdb, the 5' RACE reads were re-called with MiXCR into one record per CDR3 protein. The sample gives 75,000 to 95,000 distinct CDR3 sequences, more than 12% of which show up once; around two fifths is in the top ten. Study-level points and caveats: CD4+ contracting clones were mainly CM and EM; CD8+ ones, EMRA. Clones that shrank (day 15 to 85) were balanced CD4/CD8, whereas later expanders leaned CD4+. In pre-infection memory, a portion of responding clones appeared, which suggested that cross-reactive memory joined.

The clonotype originates from a man between 18 and 35 years old who had mild COVID-19 (a few samples of this study predate the infection). Cell type and time point are not known. Sequencing was performed on PBMCs or a T cell subset sorted from them (not recorded which). The chain couples TRBV5-1 to TRBJ2-5; tentative D call: TRBD2 (6 bases). The CDR3 protein is CASSSAIGLTQETQYF. The CDR3 DNA reads TGCGCCAGCAGCTCGGCAATCGGACTAACCCAAGAGACCCAGTACTTC.